These 12 T cell receptor beta chains share one sample of origin, sequenced in a study of cytomegalovirus exposure and HLA in healthy donors. The primer mix had 60 Vbeta and 13 Jbeta primers. Clones were sequenced by immunoSEQ multiplex PCR, and TCRdb holds only the in-frame ones, with some missing. The sample contains under 150,000 clones, roughly 76% of which appear only once. Sequencing was done on a sample of PBMCs. All receptors come from a human donor in good health.

The genes are TRBV12-1 and TRBJ2-1; TRBD2 is the table's D call and was not checked against the DNA. TRBV12-1 is an annotated pseudogene. The CDR3 length is 15 residues. The CDR3 sequence is CASSPTSGRVDEQFF. As DNA, the CDR3 is TGTGCCAGCAGCCCGACTAGCGGGAGGGTCGATGAGCAGTTCTTC.

This sequence joins TRBV11-3 and TRBJ2-3; 8 bases are shared with TRBD2. This CDR3 is 14 amino acids long. Germline V CDR1 and CDR2: SGHNT, YENEEA. Trimming at V came to 5 bases and at J to 1 base, leaving 2 bases not matched to a gene. CDR3 sequence reads: CASSPGGGTDTQYF. Written as DNA, the CDR3 is TGTGCCAGCAGCCCGGGGGGGGGCACAGATACGCAGTATTTT.

The V call is TRBV30, the J call TRBJ2-4, with TRBD1 matching 9 bases. Per germline, CDR1 GTSNPN and CDR2 SVGIG (reference sequence). The length of the CDR3 is 15 residues. V dropped 6 bases and J dropped 1; count of bases not matched to a gene: 7. The CDR3 loop is CACDTGGAAKNIQYF. CDR3 DNA: TGTGCCTGTGACACAGGGGGCGCCGCCAAAAACATTCAGTACTTC.

The chain links TRBV5-6 to TRBJ1-1; TRBD1 is a possible D gene (6 bases). This CDR3 comprises 13 residues. Trimming cost V 2 bases and J 3 bases, with 8 bases left between them. The germline gives CDR1 SGHDT, CDR2 YYEEEE. DNA for the CDR3: TGTGCCAGCAGCTTTGACAGGTACACTGAAGCTTTCTTT. Residues: CASSFDRYTEAFF.

For the CDR3, the DNA is TGCGCCAGCAGCTTGGTGGCTAGCGGGTTATACAATGAGCAGTTCTTC. It codes for CASSLVASGLYNEQFF. This chain uses TRBV5-1 with TRBJ2-1, with 8 nucleotides matching TRBD2. V shed 0 bases, J shed 4 bases, and the junction held 6 bases outside the gene matches. Looked up from germline, CDR1 is SGHRS and CDR2 is YFSETQ. The CDR3 contains 16 residues. Complete variable domain (other parts from reference TRBV5-1 and TRBJ2-1): KAGVTQTPRYLIKTRGQQVTLSCSPISGHRSVSWYQQTPGQGLQFLFEYFSETQRNKGNFPGRFSGRQFSNSRSEMNVSTLELGDSALYLCASSLVASGLYNEQFFGPGTRLTVL.

This chain connects TRBV7-8 to TRBJ2-1; TRBD1 matches 10 bases. Germline V gives CDR1 SGHVS, CDR2 FQNEAQ. The CDR3 is 15 amino acids. V was pared by 5 bases and J by 4 bases, with 5 bases of the junction left unmatched. The CDR3 spells CASSGGQGLYNEQFF. The DNA of the CDR3 is TGTGCCAGCAGCGGGGGACAGGGGCTTTACAATGAGCAGTTCTTC.

This clone was detected a few times. The rearrangement links TRBV5-1 to TRBJ2-4; 7 nucleotides agree with TRBD2. Germline loops: CDR1 SGHRS, CDR2 YFSETQ. The CDR3 is 14 residues long. The junction had 4 bases not matched to a gene; V was cut back by 3 bases and J by 4 bases. The CDR3 sequence: CASSWDYAKNIQYF. The CDR3, as DNA: TGCGCCAGCAGCTGGGACTACGCAAAAAACATTCAGTACTTC.

The rearrangement joins TRBV28 to TRBJ2-7, with a possible D match to TRBD1 (6 bases). Per germline, CDR1 MDHEN and CDR2 SYDVKM. CDR3 length: 14 residues. The V end was cut by 5 bases, the J end by 2 bases, with 13 bases between. The CDR3 nucleotides are TGTGCCAGCAGTATAACAGGGTTAGCCTACGAGCAGTACTTC. Its protein is CASSITGLAYEQYF.

The chain links TRBV5-1 to TRBJ2-1; 7 bases are a match to TRBD2. CDR1 and CDR2 from the germline V gene are SGHRS and YFSETQ. J lost 5 bases, V lost 3 bases, and 8 bases had no gene match. The CDR3 has 15 amino acids. The CDR3 loop is CASSSDAGAHNEQFF. CDR3 coding DNA: TGCGCCAGCAGCTCCGACGCGGGAGCTCACAATGAGCAGTTCTTC. Full variable domain (remainder filled in from reference TRBV5-1 and TRBJ2-1): KAGVTQTPRYLIKTRGQQVTLSCSPISGHRSVSWYQQTPGQGLQFLFEYFSETQRNKGNFPGRFSGRQFSNSRSEMNVSTLELGDSALYLCASSSDAGAHNEQFFGPGTRLTVL.

The J gene is TRBJ2-7, the V gene TRBV2; TRBD2 agrees at 10 bases. J was trimmed by 6 bases and V by 6 bases; bases with no gene match: 11. CDR3 length: 15 residues. The V gene's germline CDR1 is SNHLY and CDR2 FYNNEI. CDR3 DNA: TGTGCCAGCAGGGTGGGAGCGGGGGGGCGGGTCGAGCAGTACTTC. Residues: CASRVGAGGRVEQYF. Full variable domain (outside the CDR3, taken from reference TRBV2 and TRBJ2-7): EPEVTQTPSHQVTQMGQEVILRCVPISNHLYFYWYRQILGQKVEFLVSFYNNEISEKSEIFDDQFSVERPDGSNFTLKIRSTKLEDSAMYFCASRVGAGGRVEQYFGPGTRLTVT.

V usage is TRBV7-8 and J usage is TRBJ2-2; a possible D gene is TRBD1 (6 bases). Trimming shortened V by 3 bases and J by 0 bases, and 11 bases separated the two germline ends. This CDR3 is built from 16 residues. The germline CDR1 and CDR2 sequences are SGHVS and FQNEAQ. This CDR3 reads CASSLMDRTNTGELFF. In DNA form, the CDR3 reads TGTGCCAGCAGCTTGATGGACAGAACGAACACCGGGGAGCTGTTTTTT.

This chain connects TRBV5-1 to TRBJ2-2; TRBD2 matches at 10 bases. V shed 3 bases, J shed 3 bases, and the junction held 11 bases outside the gene matches. There are 18 residues in the CDR3. The V gene's germline CDR1 is SGHRS and CDR2 YFSETQ. The CDR3 DNA reads TGCGCCAGCAGCTCCCTAGCGGGGGCGCCCCCCGACACCGGGGAGCTGTTTTTT. It yields the protein CASSSLAGAPPDTGELFF.